The rows below give T cell receptor beta chains drawn from one sample of a study of cytomegalovirus exposure and HLA in healthy donors. Method: immunoSEQ multiplex PCR; TCRdb's copy keeps in-frame clones and lacks some. The sample lists about 130,000 clones; approximately 92% were seen once. The source material was PBMCs. These receptors were obtained from a woman aged 18-29 years in good health and CMV-seronegative. CDR3s include the opening cysteine and the closing phenylalanine or tryptophan. D genes are given only for firm matches. Size is stated for part of the rows, as once, few or many counts, or as a class when the clone is expanded.

TRBD2	TRBV30	TRBJ2-5	.	CAWSVPRGGCVETQYF
TRBD1	TRBV14	TRBJ2-3	.	CASSHSPGQPTISTDTQYF
.	TRBV29-1	TRBJ1-2	.	CSVVWRENYFHGYTF
TRBD2	TRBV28	TRBJ2-3	few	CASNASGTSGGEQYF
TRBD1	TRBV5-1	TRBJ2-7	.	CASSLSGQGARYEQYF
TRBD2	TRBV5-1	TRBJ2-5	.	CASSLTSGVQETQYF
TRBD2	TRBV5-6	TRBJ2-3	.	CASSLSGGAADTQYF
.	TRBV4-1	TRBJ1-2	.	CASSRPRDTLNYGYTF
TRBD1	TRBV9	TRBJ1-3	.	CASSRTGGPGNTIYF
TRBD1	TRBV7-9	TRBJ1-2	.	CASSQIQGALYGYTF
TRBD1	TRBV28	TRBJ1-1	.	CASRYPAGGTEAFF
TRBD1	TRBV9	TRBJ2-7	once	CASSPQDRMDEQYF
TRBD1	TRBV10-3	TRBJ1-2	.	CAISEPDRAFHGYTF
.	TRBV5-1	TRBJ2-5	.	CASSTTGETQYF
.	TRBV10-3	TRBJ1-2	.	CAIMAGGYGYTF
TRBD1	TRBV5-1	TRBJ1-4	.	CASSFGQGQTNEKLFF